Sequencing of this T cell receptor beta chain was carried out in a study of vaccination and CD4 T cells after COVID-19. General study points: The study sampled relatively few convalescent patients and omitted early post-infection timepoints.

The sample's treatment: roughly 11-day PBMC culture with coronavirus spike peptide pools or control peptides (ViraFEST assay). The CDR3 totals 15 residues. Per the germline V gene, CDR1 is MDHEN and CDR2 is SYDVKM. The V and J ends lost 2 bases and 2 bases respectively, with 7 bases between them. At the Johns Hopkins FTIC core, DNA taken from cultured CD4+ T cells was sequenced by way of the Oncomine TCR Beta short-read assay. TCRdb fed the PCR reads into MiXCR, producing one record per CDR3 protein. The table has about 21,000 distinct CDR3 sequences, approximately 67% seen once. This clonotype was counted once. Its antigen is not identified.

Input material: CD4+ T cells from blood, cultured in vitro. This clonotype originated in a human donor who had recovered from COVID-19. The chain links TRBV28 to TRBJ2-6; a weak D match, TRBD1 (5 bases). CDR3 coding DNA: TGTGCCAGCAGTTTACAGGGCGCTGGGGCCAACGTCCTGACTTTC. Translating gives CASSLQGAGANVLTF.